These T cell receptor beta chains were read from a single sample in a study of cytotoxic CD8 clonotypes in ibrutinib-treated CLL. Repertoires were generated with immunoSEQ multiplex PCR, while TCRdb's copy carries only in-frame clones and drops some. The repertoire includes about 130,000 clones, around three quarters of them detected once, and about 13% sits in the top ten. Material: PBMCs, obtained after 12 months of ibrutinib treatment. The receptors originated from a human donor with chronic lymphocytic leukemia. Each CDR3 is given with its conserved first and last residue. D genes are given only for firm matches. Rows give clone size only sometimes, using once, few, many, or a class for an expanded clone.

>.|11|TRBJ1-2|TRBV20-1|.
TGCAGTGCTCAAGTATTATATGGCTACACCTTC
CSAQVLYGYTF
>.|16|TRBJ2-7|TRBV11-2|.
TGTGCCAGCAGCACCCCCCAGGGGGGGCAGCTCTACGAGCAGTACTTC
CASSTPQGGQLYEQYF
>.|14|TRBJ2-3|TRBV6-4|.
TGTGCCAGCAGTGACTCGGCCGGGACAGATACGCAGTATTTT
CASSDSAGTDTQYF
>few|14|TRBJ2-2|TRBV6-6|.
TGTGCCAGCAGTTCGACTGGTGGGTCCGGGGAGCTGTTTTTT
CASSSTGGSGELFF
>.|11|TRBJ2-7|TRBV29-1|.
TGCAGCGTCCATAATGGAGACGAGCAGTACTTC
CSVHNGDEQYF
>.|15|TRBJ2-7|TRBV7-2|TRBD2
TGTGCCAGCAGAAAAGCGACTAGCGGGAGCTACGAGCAGTACTTC
CASRKATSGSYEQYF
>.|16|TRBJ1-5|TRBV19|TRBD1
TGTGCCAGTAGTATAGACACGACAGGGTTTGATCAGCCCCAGCATTTT
CASSIDTTGFDQPQHF
>.|14|TRBJ2-1|TRBV5-1|.
TGCGCCAGCAGCCCCCTGGACTACATGACTGAGCAGTTCTTC
CASSPLDYMTEQFF
>.|14|TRBJ1-2|TRBV30|TRBD1
TGTGCCTGGAGCAGCCGGGACAGGGACGAGGGCTACACCTTC
CAWSSRDRDEGYTF
>.|15|TRBJ2-7|TRBV5-1|.
TGCGCCAGCAGCTTGGAGGGAGCCGTATTGAGCGAGCAGTACTTC
CASSLEGAVLSEQYF
>.|18|TRBJ1-2|TRBV12-5|TRBD1
TGTGCTAGTGGTTTGGTACAGGGGGGTGGAGGCCAATTCGTAGGCTACACCTTC
CASGLVQGGGGQFVGYTF
>.|18|TRBJ1-5|TRBV30|.
TGTGCCTGGAGATATTGGGGTGGACTATGGGTTGGCAATCAGCCCCAGCATTTT
CAWRYWGGLWVGNQPQHF
>.|15|TRBJ2-5|TRBV7-2|.
TGTGCCAGCAGCTTAAGATTGGCAGTTCGGGAGACCCAGTACTTC
CASSLRLAVRETQYF
>once|15|TRBJ2-5|TRBV9|.
TGTGCCAGCAGCGTAGAACAGGATTGGGTAGAGACCCAGTACTTC
CASSVEQDWVETQYF
>.|14|TRBJ1-1|TRBV11-3|.
TGTGCCAGCAGCCATGGGACGGAGAACACTGAAGCTTTCTTT
CASSHGTENTEAFF
>.|14|TRBJ2-7|TRBV7-2|TRBD2
TGTGCCAGCAGTTTCAGCGGGAGCTCCTACGAGCAGTACTTC
CASSFSGSSYEQYF
>.|15|TRBJ1-5|TRBV28|.
TGTGCCAGCAATCCTGCGGTGGGGGAGAATCAGCCCCAGCATTTT
CASNPAVGENQPQHF
>.|15|TRBJ1-1|TRBV4-1|.
TGCGCCAGCAGCCAACAGGGATTTTTCAGCACTGAAGCTTTCTTT
CASSQQGFFSTEAFF
>.|16|TRBJ1-3|TRBV5-6|.
TGTGCCAGCAGCTTGGTCGCGTGGGCGGGCGGAAACACCATATATTTT
CASSLVAWAGGNTIYF
>.|13|TRBJ1-1|TRBV29-1|TRBD1
TGCAGCGGTAGACAGGGACCGAACACTGAAGCTTTCTTT
CSGRQGPNTEAFF
>.|16|TRBJ2-3|TRBV4-1|TRBD1
TGCGCCAGCAGCCGCCCGACAGGGGCTAGCACAGGTACGCAGTATTTT
CASSRPTGASTGTQYF
>few|17|TRBJ1-2|TRBV4-1|TRBD1
TGCGCCAGCAGCCAAGGTACGGGACAGGGGGCGAACCCGGGCTACACCTTC
CASSQGTGQGANPGYTF
>.|15|TRBJ2-7|TRBV10-3|.
TGTGCCATCAGTGGGAGGGACCGCGCCCTCCACGAGCAGTACTTC
CAISGRDRALHEQYF
>.|14|TRBJ2-3|TRBV5-1|.
TGCGCCAGCCGGCGGGCGCAGAACACAGATACGCAGTATTTT
CASRRAQNTDTQYF
>.|16|TRBJ2-1|TRBV5-1|TRBD2
TGCGCCAGCAGTACCACTAGCGGGAGTAGGGGCAATGAGCAGTTCTTC
CASSTTSGSRGNEQFF
>.|16|TRBJ2-2|TRBV29-1|.
TGCAGCGCTGGAGCCTTGGGGGTGCGAAACACCGGGGAGCTGTTTTTT
CSAGALGVRNTGELFF
>once|17|TRBJ1-3|TRBV4-2|TRBD1
TGTGCCAGCAGCCCCATACCGGGACAGGACTCTGGAAACACCATATATTTT
CASSPIPGQDSGNTIYF
>.|17|TRBJ2-1|TRBV5-6|.
TGTGCCAGCAGCTTGGCGCCCGGGGAGGCTTCCTACAATGAGCAGTTCTTC
CASSLAPGEASYNEQFF